This T cell receptor (beta chain) came from a study of T-cell reconstitution after alpha-beta-depleted transplantation in children. General study points: Some patients showed high day-60 TCRbeta diversity, which derived from surviving recipient T cells and thymic progenitors. One year post-transplant, T-cell counts and diversity were largely derived from T cells produced anew. Several hundred expanded graft clones reportedly supplied alpha-beta T cells about two months after transplant.

This clonotype was counted ten times or more. As yet, its antigen is unknown. It was with unique molecular identifiers that the TCRbeta library was prepared. TCRdb reprocessed the PCR reads via MiXCR and lists one record per CDR3 protein. This table has under 250,000 distinct CDR3 sequences, about 6.6% appearing once. The CDR3 sequence is 16 residues long. Germline trimming cut 4 bases from V and 6 bases from J; bases unmatched to any gene: 15. Germline CDR1 and CDR2: DFQATT and SNEGSKA (reference sequence). This receptor was taken from a boy between 2 and 10 years old with acute lymphoblastic leukemia, due to receive a stem cell transplant. Sequenced here: PBMCs, sampled before TCRalphabeta/CD19-depleted stem cell transplant. This chain uses TRBV20-1 with TRBJ2-1; 7 bases are shared with TRBD2. For the CDR3, the DNA is TGCAGTGCTACCCTTCTCACCGGGACTACTCTCAATGAGCAGTTCTTC. Translated: CSATLLTGTTLNEQFF.